This is a list of T cell receptor beta chains from one sample in a study of blood T cells in healthy people across ages. TCRdb analysed the 5' RACE reads with MiXCR anew, one entry per CDR3 protein. This sample carries over 700,000 distinct CDR3 sequences, about 53% of them seen once, and the ten largest clones take about 42%. Specimen: blood. The receptor source for this set is an elderly man in good health. The conserved cysteine and the conserved F or W are not part of the CDR3 here.

TRBJ2-7,TRBV18,ASSLKGSWSYEQY
TRBJ2-7,TRBV7-9,ASPPLCRVRYEQY
TRBJ2-1,TRBV20-1,SAVGESSYNEQF
TRBJ2-1,TRBV29-1,SVVPGQFYNEQF
TRBJ2-1,TRBV2,VSRAQGVEQF
TRBJ2-1,TRBV6-4,ASSVDFRFGEQF
TRBJ2-6,TRBV4-2,ASSQTRGGANVLT
TRBJ2-7,TRBV11-2,ASRRTSVAYEQY
-,TRBV13,ASSPTPVSEQY
TRBJ2-7,TRBV28,AIVGGSASYEQY
TRBJ2-1,TRBV3-1,ASSRVELSYNEQF
TRBJ1-1,TRBV12-3/TRBV12-4,ASSIQVNTEAF
TRBJ1-6,TRBV10-3,AISAAGGNSPLH
TRBJ1-1,TRBV29-1,SVHTGGFHKSEAF
TRBJ2-3,TRBV6-2/TRBV6-3,ASSYPVATDTQY
TRBJ1-2,TRBV5-1,ASSLDPGWNGYT
TRBJ2-5,TRBV3-1,ASSQAPLSEQY
TRBJ1-2,TRBV15,ATGRQTGSNYGYT
TRBJ2-5,TRBV7-2,ASSLNGAGVPEEQY
TRBJ2-7,TRBV27,ASSPAGGQTQY
TRBJ1-6,TRBV5-1,ASSRDRNSPLH
TRBJ2-7,TRBV7-2,ASSVTGASYEQY
TRBJ1-2,TRBV10-3,ATEEDRWMRYT
TRBJ2-1,TRBV7-3,ASSSASIGEQF
TRBJ2-7,TRBV3-1,ASSQDLGQSNEQY
TRBJ2-1,TRBV3-1,ASTLGLAGVGNEQF
TRBJ1-4,TRBV18,ASSPARGGNEKLF
TRBJ2-7,TRBV20-1,SALTQGSYEQY
TRBJ2-7,TRBV2,ASSAGGGFYEQY
TRBJ1-1,TRBV7-9,ASTVGGVGREAF
TRBJ2-5,TRBV6-6,ASSPRLATETQY
TRBJ2-7,TRBV28,ASNQPTGTGLREQY
TRBJ2-1,TRBV4-2,ASSQDPGRDSVRYNEQF
TRBJ2-5,TRBV5-1,ASSLPAGVQETQY
TRBJ2-7,TRBV11-2,ASSVGFRRVTPY
TRBJ2-6,TRBV25-1,ASSGIRAGANVLT
TRBJ2-5,TRBV20-1,SALGWASETQY
TRBJ2-7,TRBV29-1,SVMEGPSSYELY
TRBJ2-5,TRBV18,ASSPRLAGLGETQY
TRBJ1-5,TRBV7-9,AGSLGGGPNQPQH
TRBJ1-2,TRBV7-3,ASSLSAGSGYGYT
TRBJ2-7,TRBV10-3,AISSKGGEYEQY
TRBJ2-3,TRBV11-2,ASSRRWAGVSASTDTQY
TRBJ2-1,TRBV20-1,SASWGRDEQF
TRBJ2-7,TRBV5-1,ASSLGTGGNTREQY
TRBJ1-2,TRBV7-9,ASNKDRSDGYT
TRBJ2-7,TRBV6-6,ASSQQGSYEQY
TRBJ2-2,TRBV27,ASSLLAGGATGELF
TRBJ2-3,TRBV5-1,ASSLGQNKADTQY
TRBJ2-5,TRBV7-9,ASSLEEGRY
TRBJ1-1,TRBV28,ASSPRTGGTVTEAF
TRBJ1-2,TRBV15,ATSSHVGHLGYT
TRBJ1-1,TRBV20-1,SATKQGRAEAF
-,TRBV7-9,ASSPRALGETQF
TRBJ2-3,TRBV5-4,ASSLKGLASDTQY
TRBJ2-1,TRBV5-1,ASSGEGFNEQF
TRBJ2-5,TRBV14,ASSPPGHPLKETQY